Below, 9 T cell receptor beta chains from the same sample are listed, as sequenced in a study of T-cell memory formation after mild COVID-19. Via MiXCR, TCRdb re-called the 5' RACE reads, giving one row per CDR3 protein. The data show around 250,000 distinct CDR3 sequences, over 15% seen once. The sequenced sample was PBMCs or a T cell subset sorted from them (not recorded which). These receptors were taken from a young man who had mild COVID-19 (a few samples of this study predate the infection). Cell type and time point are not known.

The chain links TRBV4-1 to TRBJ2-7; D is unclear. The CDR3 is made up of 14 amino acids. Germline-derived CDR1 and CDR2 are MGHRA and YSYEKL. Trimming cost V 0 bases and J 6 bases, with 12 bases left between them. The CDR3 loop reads CASSQDTAAGEQYF. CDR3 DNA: TGCGCCAGCAGCCAAGATACGGCCGCCGGCGAGCAGTACTTC.

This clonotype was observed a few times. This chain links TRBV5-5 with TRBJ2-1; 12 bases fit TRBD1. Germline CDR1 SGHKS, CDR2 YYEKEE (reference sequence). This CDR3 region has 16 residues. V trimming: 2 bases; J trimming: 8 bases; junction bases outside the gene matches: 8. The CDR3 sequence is CASSLAPGQGAHEQFF. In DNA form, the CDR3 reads TGTGCCAGCAGCTTAGCTCCGGGACAGGGGGCGCATGAGCAGTTCTTC.

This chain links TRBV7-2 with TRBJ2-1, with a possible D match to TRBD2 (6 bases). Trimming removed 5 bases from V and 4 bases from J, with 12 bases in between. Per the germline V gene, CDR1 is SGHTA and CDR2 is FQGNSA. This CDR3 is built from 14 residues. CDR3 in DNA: TGTGCCAGCAGCGCCGTAGGGACTTACAATGAGCAGTTCTTC. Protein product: CASSAVGTYNEQFF.

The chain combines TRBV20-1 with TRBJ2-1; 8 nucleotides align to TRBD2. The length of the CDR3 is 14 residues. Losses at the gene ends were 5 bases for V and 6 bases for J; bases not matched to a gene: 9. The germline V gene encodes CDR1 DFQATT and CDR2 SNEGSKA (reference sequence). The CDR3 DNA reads TGCAGTGCTTTCATAGCGGGGCGTATCAATGAGCAGTTCTTC. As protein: CSAFIAGRINEQFF.

The CDR3 is CASSLRGLVPLHF. The CDR3 nucleotides read TGTGCCAGCAGCTTGAGGGGGCTGGTGCCCCTCCACTTT. J is TRBJ1-6 and V is TRBV7-9; the match to TRBD1 covers 7 bases. Unmatched junction bases numbered 6, after V lost 3 bases and J lost 13 bases. Germline V gene data show CDR1 as SEHNR and CDR2 as FQNEAQ (reference sequence). The CDR3 runs to 13 residues.

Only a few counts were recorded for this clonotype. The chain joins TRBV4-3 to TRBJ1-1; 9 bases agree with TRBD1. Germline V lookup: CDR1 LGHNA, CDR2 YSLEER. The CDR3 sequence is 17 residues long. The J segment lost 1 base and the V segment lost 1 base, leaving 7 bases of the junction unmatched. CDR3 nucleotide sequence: TGCGCCAGCAGCCAAGTGGGGACAGGGCGGAGGAACACTGAAGCTTTCTTT. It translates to CASSQVGTGRRNTEAFF.

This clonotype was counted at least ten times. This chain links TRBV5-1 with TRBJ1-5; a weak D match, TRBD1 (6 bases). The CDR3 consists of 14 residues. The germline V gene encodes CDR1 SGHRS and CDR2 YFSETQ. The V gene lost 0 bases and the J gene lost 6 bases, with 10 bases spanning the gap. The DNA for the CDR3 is TGCGCCAGCAGCTTGGGGGGGCGCGGTCAGCCCCAGCATTTT. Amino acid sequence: CASSLGGRGQPQHF.

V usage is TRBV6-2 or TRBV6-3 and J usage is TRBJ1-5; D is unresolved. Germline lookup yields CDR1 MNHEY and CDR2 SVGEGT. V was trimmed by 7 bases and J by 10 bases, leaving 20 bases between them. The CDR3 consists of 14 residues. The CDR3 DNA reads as TGTGCCAGCACTCAAGTGCAGTCAGTAAGACCCCAGCATTTT. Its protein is CASTQVQSVRPQHF.

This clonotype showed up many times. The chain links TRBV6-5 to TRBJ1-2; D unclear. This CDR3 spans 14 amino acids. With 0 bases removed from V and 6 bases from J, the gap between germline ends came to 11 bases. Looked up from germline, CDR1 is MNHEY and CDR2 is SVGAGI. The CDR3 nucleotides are TGTGCCAGCAGTTACTCTTCCCTCCGGGATGGCTACACCTTC. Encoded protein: CASSYSSLRDGYTF.